Listed below are T cell receptor beta chains from one sample, sequenced in a study of cytomegalovirus exposure and HLA in healthy donors. Assay: immunoSEQ multiplex PCR; the TCRdb copy retains only in-frame clones and omits some. The sample has about 200,000 clones, 75% to 90% seen once. The sequencing input was PBMCs. The receptors were gathered from a woman in her twenties or thirties in good health and CMV-seronegative. The CDR3 runs from the conserved cysteine through the conserved F or W. Each record gives: D gene, J gene, clone size, CDR3 length, V gene, CDR3 protein, CDR3 DNA. D genes are given only for firm matches. Only part of the rows carry a size: once, few, many, or a class if the clone is expanded.

-	TRBJ2-7	-	12	TRBV29-1	CSVATDSYEQYF	TGCAGCGTGGCGACTGACTCCTACGAGCAGTACTTC
-	TRBJ2-7	-	14	TRBV10-1	CASSDLVGLDEQYF	TGCGCCAGCAGTGATTTGGTGGGACTGGACGAGCAGTACTTC
-	TRBJ2-7	-	11	TRBV28	CASSFRQEQYF	TGTGCCAGCAGTTTCAGACAGGAGCAGTACTTC
-	TRBJ2-7	-	13	TRBV6-5	CASSQTGSYEQYF	TGTGCCAGCAGTCAAACAGGCTCCTACGAGCAGTACTTC
-	TRBJ1-3	-	16	TRBV6-4	CASRGTGPSSGNTIYF	TGTGCCAGCAGGGGTACAGGACCTAGCTCTGGAAACACCATATATTTT
-	TRBJ1-3	-	15	TRBV7-9	CASSSRGGLGNTIYF	TGTGCCAGCAGCTCCAGGGGAGGGCTTGGAAACACCATATATTTT
-	TRBJ1-2	-	14	TRBV18	CASSPSGQAYGYTF	TGTGCCAGCTCACCATCAGGGCAGGCCTATGGCTACACCTTC
TRBD2	TRBJ2-5	-	14	TRBV19	CASSETSVRETQYF	TGTGCCAGTAGCGAGACTAGCGTAAGAGAGACCCAGTACTTC
-	TRBJ2-1	-	15	TRBV28	CASSSQQGWYNEQFF	TGTGCCAGCAGCTCCCAACAGGGATGGTACAATGAGCAGTTCTTC
TRBD2	TRBJ2-1	-	14	TRBV10-1	CASSPTSGSSEQFF	TGCGCCAGCAGTCCAACTAGCGGGAGTAGTGAGCAGTTCTTC
-	TRBJ2-3	-	16	TRBV7-8	CASSPIATYDLDTQYF	TGTGCCAGCAGCCCCATAGCTACCTATGACCTTGATACGCAGTATTTT
-	TRBJ1-3	-	15	TRBV6-1	CASSWGGFSGNTIYF	TGTGCCAGCAGTTGGGGAGGATTCTCTGGAAACACCATATATTTT
TRBD1	TRBJ2-7	-	15	TRBV28	CASSLDRDGSYEQYF	TGTGCCAGCAGTTTAGACAGGGACGGCTCCTACGAGCAGTACTTC
-	TRBJ2-1	-	15	TRBV5-8	CASSLFRSGRNEQFF	TGTGCCAGCAGCTTGTTTCGGTCAGGGAGGAATGAGCAGTTCTTC
-	TRBJ2-1	-	13	TRBV27	CASSLSLVNEQFF	TGTGCCAGCAGTTTATCGCTAGTCAATGAGCAGTTCTTC
-	TRBJ2-5	-	14	TRBV19	CASSIGGGKETQYF	TGTGCCAGTAGTATAGGAGGCGGGAAAGAGACCCAGTACTTC
-	TRBJ1-1	-	15	TRBV4-1	CASSQRIRVNTEAFF	TGCGCCAGCAGCCAGAGGATCCGAGTAAATACTGAAGCTTTCTTT
-	TRBJ1-1	-	14	TRBV30	CAWSVNLQGTEAFF	TGTGCCTGGAGTGTAAACCTGCAGGGCACTGAAGCTTTCTTT
TRBD2	TRBJ2-3	-	16	TRBV5-1	CASSIGTSGSADTQYF	TGCGCCAGCAGCATTGGGACTAGCGGGAGCGCAGATACGCAGTATTTT
TRBD2	TRBJ2-2	-	17	TRBV9	CASSARSGGSNTGELFF	TGTGCCAGCAGCGCCAGGAGCGGGGGATCGAACACCGGGGAGCTGTTTTTT
-	TRBJ2-1	-	14	TRBV5-1	CASSLGDTIGEQFF	TGCGCCAGCAGCTTGGGGGACACCATAGGGGAGCAGTTCTTC
TRBD2	TRBJ2-1	-	15	TRBV28	CASSSILAGGNEQFF	TGTGCCAGCAGTTCAATACTAGCGGGAGGTAATGAGCAGTTCTTC
TRBD2	TRBJ2-2	once	17	TRBV5-1	CASSLAGTSRITGELFF	TGCGCCAGCAGCTTGGCCGGGACTAGCAGGATTACCGGGGAGCTGTTTTTT
-	TRBJ2-3	-	16	TRBV4-2	CASSPRGSSGTDTQYF	TGTGCCAGCAGCCCTCGGGGGAGTTCAGGCACAGATACGCAGTATTTT
-	TRBJ2-2	-	13	TRBV29-1	CSVMGGLSGELFF	TGCAGCGTTATGGGGGGGCTGTCCGGGGAGCTGTTTTTT
TRBD2	TRBJ2-1	-	17	TRBV5-4	CASSRPGLAGSYNEQFF	TGTGCCAGCAGCCGCCCCGGACTAGCGGGGTCCTACAATGAGCAGTTCTTC
-	TRBJ1-1	once	14	TRBV30	CAWSDLSGNTEAFF	TGTGCCTGGAGTGACCTTTCGGGGAACACTGAAGCTTTCTTT
-	TRBJ2-7	few	15	TRBV5-4	CASSSAQGFDAEQYF	TGTGCCAGCAGCTCAGCACAGGGATTCGATGCCGAGCAGTACTTC
-	TRBJ2-3	-	12	TRBV5-1	CASSIDTDTQYF	TGCGCCAGCAGCATAGACACAGATACGCAGTATTTT